This TCR beta chain was recorded in a study of CD8+ T cells in alopecia areata. Findings of the study overall: Clonality in the scalp and expanded CD8+ clones ranked among the top 100 were significantly decreased by tofacitinib. Clonality exceeded that of normal scalp in lesional scalp, most notably in alopecia totalis/universalis.

Comments on this clone: Its antigen is currently unknown.

Sample treatment: oral pan-JAK inhibitor, 5-10 mg twice daily. The CDR3 runs to 14 residues. The V and J ends lost 6 bases and 4 bases, in that order; junction bases with no gene match: 11. In germline, CDR1 is GTSNPN, CDR2 SVGIG (reference sequence). RNA, once extracted, was reverse transcribed into cDNA for use as the sequencing template. Libraries were prepared by immunoSEQ multiplex PCR; TCRdb keeps only in-frame clonotypes and omits some of them. The profile shows about 270,000 clones, about three fifths of them singletons. V and J are TRBV30 and TRBJ1-2; TRBD1 matches at 7 bases. This TCR was recovered from a human donor with alopecia areata. Sequenced here: CD4+ T cells sorted from blood, sampled around week 53, from a patient treated with tofacitinib. The CDR3 nucleotides read TGTGCCTGCCCTTCACTGGGACAGTCCTATGGCTACACCTTC. Its translation is CACPSLGQSYGYTF.